The 26 T cell receptor beta chains below all came from one sample that was sequenced in a study of cytomegalovirus exposure and HLA in healthy donors. Primers for the PCR totalled 60 Vbeta and 13 Jbeta. This table comes from immunoSEQ multiplex PCR, and its TCRdb copy is limited to in-frame clones, with some not included. The profile shows roughly 230,000 clones, around 90% of them singletons. Sequencing was carried out using PBMCs. These receptors were obtained from a girl under 10 years old in good health and CMV-seronegative.

The chain is built from TRBV9 and TRBJ2-1, with D possibly being TRBD2 (6 bases). CDR3 length equals 15 residues. Germline V gene sequence: CDR1 SGDLS, CDR2 YYNGEE. Trimming left V 0 bases short and J 3 bases short, with 10 bases between. The chain's CDR3 is CASSVVRGNYNEQFF. CDR3 in DNA: TGTGCCAGCAGCGTAGTTCGCGGGAACTACAATGAGCAGTTCTTC.

The V call is TRBV7-2, the J call TRBJ2-2, with 10 bases identical to TRBD2. Per the germline V gene, CDR1 is SGHTA and CDR2 is FQGNSA. The junction had 1 base not matched to a gene; V was cut back by 6 bases and J by 6 bases. There are 13 residues in the CDR3. The CDR3, as DNA: TGTGCCAGCAGAGGACTAGCGGCCGGGGAGCTGTTTTTT. Protein product: CASRGLAAGELFF.

This chain links TRBV6-6 with TRBJ1-2; TRBD1 agrees at 8 bases. Germline V gene lookup returns CDR1 MNHNY and CDR2 SVGAGI (reference sequence). The CDR3 spans 13 residues. The V segment lost 4 bases and the J segment 8 bases; nucleotides outside the gene matches: 6. The CDR3 DNA reads TGTGCCAGCAGTTCGCAGGGGGCGGAGGGCTACACCTTC. It translates to CASSSQGAEGYTF.

The chain carries TRBV29-1 and TRBJ2-7; D not resolved. V lost 0 bases, J lost 6 bases, and 9 bases lay in between. CDR3 length: 12 amino acids. Germline loops: CDR1 SQVTM, CDR2 ANQGSEA. CDR3: CSVEDMGSEQYF. The CDR3 nucleotides read TGCAGCGTTGAAGATATGGGCAGCGAGCAGTACTTC.

The CDR3 protein is CASSPLTGGEGYTF. The CDR3 coding sequence is TGTGCCAGCTCACCCCTAACAGGGGGCGAAGGCTACACCTTC. The chain uses TRBV18 and TRBJ1-2; 9 nucleotides align to TRBD1. V lost 3 bases, J lost 8 bases, and 7 bases stayed unmatched. CDR1 KGHSH and CDR2 LQKENI come from the germline V gene. The CDR3 has 14 residues.

The chain employs TRBV30 and TRBJ1-1, with TRBD1 as a possible D gene (6 bases). The CDR3 contains 12 residues. The V gene's germline CDR1 is GTSNPN and CDR2 SVGIG (reference sequence). V was pared by 2 bases and J by 6 bases, with 10 bases between. In DNA, the CDR3 is TGTGCCTGGAGTAGGGGGAAGGCTGAAGCTTTCTTT. It specifies CAWSRGKAEAFF. The full variable domain, in which reference TRBV30 and TRBJ1-1 provide the parts outside the CDR3, is SQTIHQWPATLVQPVGSPLSLECTVEGTSNPNLYWYRQAAGRGLQLLFYSVGIGQISSEVPQNLSASRPQDRQFILSSKKLLLSDSGFYLCAWSRGKAEAFFGQGTRLTVV.

The chain couples TRBV14 to TRBJ2-7; D not resolved. CDR3 length: 14 amino acids. Germline V CDR1 and CDR2: SGHDN, FVKESK. V shed 5 bases and J shed 1 base, with 12 bases lying between them. The CDR3 reads CASSFSTVSYEQYF. DNA for the CDR3: TGTGCCAGCAGCTTTTCTACAGTTTCCTACGAGCAGTACTTC. The full variable domain, rest sourced from reference TRBV14 and TRBJ2-7, is EAGVTQFPSHSVIEKGQTVTLRCDPISGHDNLYWYRRVMGKEIKFLLHFVKESKQDESGMPNNRFLAERTGGTYSTLKVQPAELEDSGVYFCASSFSTVSYEQYFGPGTRLTVT.

CDR3 in amino acids: CAGTKDRGSYGYTF. The CDR3 nucleotides are TGTGCCGGAACAAAAGACAGGGGAAGCTATGGCTACACCTTC. This sequence joins TRBV30 and TRBJ1-2, with 8 bases aligning to TRBD1. With 8 bases clipped from V and 4 bases from J, the junction kept 12 bases outside the gene matches. CDR3 length equals 14 residues. CDR1 GTSNPN and CDR2 SVGIG come from the germline V gene (reference sequence).

This clone appeared a single time. J is TRBJ2-7 and V is TRBV2; a weak D match, TRBD2 (6 bases). This CDR3 is built from 14 residues. Trimming pared 4 bases from V and 5 bases from J, leaving 15 bases between. Germline CDR1 is SNHLY and CDR2 is FYNNEI. The CDR3 sequence is CASSVGGSGNEQYF. CDR3 in DNA: TGTGCCAGCAGTGTGGGGGGTAGCGGCAACGAGCAGTACTTC.

This rearrangement joins TRBV9 to TRBJ1-1, with TRBD1 as a possible D gene (6 bases). V was clipped by 2 bases and J by 1 base, with 12 bases between them. CDR3 length: 15 residues. CDR1 and CDR2 (germline): SGDLS, YYNGEE. CDR3 DNA: TGTGCCAGCAGCGTCGCGCACAGGGCGAACACTGAAGCTTTCTTT. Translating it yields CASSVAHRANTEAFF.

This chain uses TRBV27 with TRBJ2-3; D is perhaps TRBD1 (5 bases). The CDR3 length is 13 residues. Deletions cut 4 bases from V and 3 bases from J, with 8 bases between. From germline, CDR1 is MNHEY and CDR2 SMNVEV (reference sequence). The CDR3 reads CASSWPGTDTQYF. The CDR3 nucleotides are TGTGCCAGCAGTTGGCCAGGGACAGATACGCAGTATTTT.

The rearrangement joins TRBV5-4 to TRBJ2-3; TRBD2 matches 7 bases. V trimming: 1 base; J trimming: 2 bases; junction bases outside the gene matches: 7. The CDR3 covers 16 residues. Germline values: CDR1 SGHNT, CDR2 YYREEE (reference sequence). This chain's CDR3 is CASSLTVGGDTDTQYF. The CDR3 region has the DNA TGTGCCAGCAGCTTGACGGTGGGAGGGGACACAGATACGCAGTATTTT.

V and J are TRBV10-3 and TRBJ2-7, with TRBD1 matching over 7 bases. The V and J ends lost 3 bases and 5 bases, in that order; junction bases with no gene match: 10. Looked up from germline, CDR1 is ENHRY and CDR2 is SYGVKD. The CDR3 spans 15 residues. This CDR3 reads CAISDSGQEVHEQYF. As DNA, the CDR3 is TGTGCCATCAGTGACTCCGGACAGGAGGTGCACGAGCAGTACTTC.

V usage is TRBV28 and J usage is TRBJ2-3, with TRBD2 as a possible D gene (7 bases). Trimming stripped 3 bases from V and 4 bases from J, with 14 bases between. Germline V gene sequence: CDR1 MDHEN, CDR2 SYDVKM. This CDR3 has 15 residues. The CDR3 bases are TGTGCCAGCAGTTTTGGGGGGGCGGCCCCAGATACGCAGTATTTT. As protein: CASSFGGAAPDTQYF.

V is TRBV11-3 and J is TRBJ2-2, with D possibly being TRBD1 (6 bases). This CDR3 is built from 14 residues. From germline, CDR1 is SGHNT and CDR2 YENEEA. The V end lost 6 bases, the J end lost 1 base, and 9 bases lay between the germline ends. This CDR3 is CASRQGRNTGELFF. As DNA, the CDR3 is TGTGCCAGCAGGCAGGGGAGGAACACCGGGGAGCTGTTTTTT.

CDR3 protein: CASSPTGGDATNEKLFF. In DNA form, the CDR3 reads TGTGCCAGCTCACCAACAGGGGGAGATGCAACTAATGAAAAACTGTTTTTT. The genes are TRBV18 and TRBJ1-4; 8 nucleotides agree with TRBD1. The J segment lost 0 bases and the V segment lost 2 bases, leaving 5 bases of the junction unmatched. The CDR3 runs to 17 residues. Germline-derived CDR1 and CDR2 are KGHSH and LQKENI.

CDR3 sequence: CASSLGDFTDTQYF. DNA for the CDR3: TGTGCCAGCTCACTCGGGGATTTCACAGATACGCAGTATTTT. The V and J genes are TRBV18 and TRBJ2-3, with a possible D match to TRBD2 (5 bases). Trimming took 4 bases from V and 2 from J, leaving 10 bases between them. From germline, CDR1 is KGHSH and CDR2 LQKENI. This CDR3 spans 14 amino acids.

The chain couples TRBV4-1 to TRBJ2-3, with TRBD2 matching 7 bases. Germline V gene lookup returns CDR1 MGHRA and CDR2 YSYEKL. Germline trimming cut 5 bases from V and 4 bases from J; bases unmatched to any gene: 12. The CDR3 contains 16 residues. The CDR3 sequence: CASSGGGTRPADTQYF. CDR3 DNA sequence: TGCGCCAGCAGCGGGGGGGGGACCCGCCCGGCAGATACGCAGTATTTT.

This chain uses TRBV15 with TRBJ1-3; D call uncertain. Trimming took off 0 bases at V and 1 base at J, with 7 bases between the two ends. CDR3 length equals 15 residues. From germline, CDR1 is LNHNV and CDR2 YYDKDF (reference sequence). The CDR3 region has the DNA TGTGCCACCAGCAGAGACCACGGTTCTGGAAACACCATATATTTT. As protein: CATSRDHGSGNTIYF.

The rearrangement links TRBV7-3 to TRBJ2-1, with 8 positions matching TRBD2. J lost 6 bases, V lost 4 bases, and 5 bases had no gene match. Germline lookup yields CDR1 SGHTA and CDR2 FQGTGA. The CDR3 consists of 14 residues. The CDR3 is CASSSNGGGNEQFF. As DNA, the CDR3 is TGTGCCAGCAGCTCCAACGGGGGGGGCAATGAGCAGTTCTTC.

The CDR3 region is CARQMYLETQYF. The DNA of the CDR3 is TGTGCCAGACAGATGTACCTAGAGACCCAGTACTTC. V is TRBV2 and J is TRBJ2-5; unclear D gene. Germline loops: CDR1 SNHLY, CDR2 FYNNEI. This CDR3 comprises 12 residues. Trimming took 9 bases from V and 4 from J, leaving 12 bases between them.

The V gene is TRBV30, the J gene TRBJ2-3; a possible D gene is TRBD2 (6 bases). Germline assignment: CDR1 GTSNPN and CDR2 SVGIG (reference sequence). This CDR3 has 17 residues. V was clipped by 8 bases and J by 0 bases, with 24 bases between them. The CDR3 bases are TGTGCCGGGGGACTCTCGGACACAACCTCTAGCACAGATACGCAGTATTTT. Its protein is CAGGLSDTTSSTDTQYF.

The rearrangement uses TRBV1 and TRBJ1-1; TRBD1 is the table's D call, not checked against the DNA. TRBV1 is assigned pseudogene status. The CDR3 loop spans 16 amino acids. CDR3 nucleotide sequence: TGCACCAGCAGCCAAGAGCCTACAGGGTGCGTCTTGTGGGCTTTCTTT. This gives the protein CTSSQEPTGCVLWAFF.

The chain uses TRBV7-9 and TRBJ2-1; D might be TRBD1 (5 bases). CDR1 and CDR2 (germline): SEHNR, FQNEAQ (reference sequence). The CDR3 consists of 18 residues. Here the CDR3 reads CSGSVGQGFKSSYNEQFF. The CDR3 coding sequence is TGTTCCGGCTCGGTTGGACAAGGATTTAAGAGCTCCTACAATGAGCAGTTCTTC.

The chain has TRBV16 and TRBJ1-3; tentative D call: TRBD1 (5 bases). There are 16 residues in the CDR3. V was trimmed by 0 bases and J by 0 bases, leaving 9 bases between them. Germline CDR1 and CDR2: KGHSY and FQNENV. The CDR3 loop is CASSQSGQSSGNTIYF. CDR3 nucleotides: TGTGCCAGCAGCCAATCGGGGCAGAGCTCTGGAAACACCATATATTTT.

This rearrangement joins TRBV5-1 to TRBJ2-1; D perhaps matches TRBD2 (5 bases). V was pared by 3 bases and J by 4 bases, with 8 bases between. The CDR3 totals 13 residues. The germline V gene encodes CDR1 SGHRS and CDR2 YFSETQ. Written as DNA, the CDR3 is TGCGCCAGCAGCTCTGGACTGTACAATGAGCAGTTCTTC. It codes for CASSSGLYNEQFF.